Shown below are 17 T cell receptor beta chains from a single sample sequenced in a study of T cell responses to AZD1222 COVID-19 vaccine. Repertoires were generated with immunoSEQ multiplex PCR, while TCRdb's copy carries only in-frame clones and drops some. The top ten clones hold roughly 2.6% of a sample with some 110,000 clones, approximately 90% of them seen once. Source: peripheral blood, taken on day 0 of AZD1222 vaccination. These receptors were collected from an adult in good health.

This chain joins TRBV12-2 and TRBJ2-2; the table's TRBD2 call for D was not verified on the DNA. TRBV12-2 is given as a pseudogene. The CDR3 covers 23 residues. The CDR3 here is CASRLYPPRPGTRESANTGELFF. The CDR3 region has the DNA TGTGCAAGTCGCTTATACCCCCCGCGCCCCGGGACTAGAGAAAGCGCGAACACCGGGGAGCTGTTTTTT.

This chain uses TRBV15 with TRBJ1-2; TRBD1 agrees at 8 bases. Germline CDR1 is LNHNV and CDR2 is YYDKDF (reference sequence). Losses at the gene ends were 1 base for V and 3 bases for J; bases not matched to a gene: 7. This CDR3 is built from 16 residues. CDR3 sequence reads: CATSRGAGGADYGYTF. The DNA for the CDR3 is TGTGCCACCAGCAGAGGGGCAGGGGGCGCAGACTATGGCTACACCTTC.

The chain has TRBV11-2 and TRBJ1-2; 7 positions agree with TRBD1. The junction had 4 bases not matched to a gene; V was cut back by 0 bases and J by 3 bases. The CDR3 length is 15 residues. The germline V gene has CDR1 SGHAT and CDR2 FQNNGV. CDR3 region: CASSLETGLHYGYTF. The CDR3 DNA reads as TGTGCCAGCAGCTTAGAGACAGGGTTACACTATGGCTACACCTTC.

V gene TRBV18 combines with J gene TRBJ1-5, with a weak D call TRBD1 (6 bases). The V and J ends lost 0 bases and 5 bases respectively, with 14 bases between them. Germline V lookup: CDR1 KGHSH, CDR2 LQKENI. This CDR3 region has 16 residues. Here the CDR3 DNA reads TGTGCCAGCTCACCACCGGGCAGGGGTAAGGATCAGCCCCAGCATTTT. It translates to CASSPPGRGKDQPQHF.

This chain connects TRBV5-4 to TRBJ1-1, with a possible D match to TRBD1 (6 bases). Germline V gene data show CDR1 as SGHNT and CDR2 as YYREEE (reference sequence). CDR3 length equals 14 residues. V lost 6 bases and J 1 base, leaving 13 bases between the germline ends. The CDR3: CASMRGQGNTEAFF. DNA for the CDR3: TGTGCCAGCATGCGGGGGCAGGGGAACACTGAAGCTTTCTTT.

The CDR3 protein is CASSYSDNRNQPQHF. The CDR3 DNA sequence: TGTGCCAGCAGTTACTCGGACAACCGCAATCAGCCCCAGCATTTT. The rearrangement joins TRBV6-5 to TRBJ1-5; a weak D match, TRBD1 (5 bases). The CDR3 loop spans 15 amino acids. V dropped 0 bases and J dropped 2 bases, with 8 bases sitting between them. Germline V gives CDR1 MNHEY, CDR2 SVGAGI.

This clone occurred once. The chain has TRBV7-9 and TRBJ2-7, with D perhaps TRBD1 (6 bases). CDR1 and CDR2 (germline): SEHNR, FQNEAQ (reference sequence). CDR3 length: 17 amino acids. V lost 5 bases, J lost 3 bases, and 23 bases lay in between. For the CDR3, the DNA is TGTGCCAGCAGCCAGTCCATGGGGGCTTATTGGGGCTACGAGCAGTACTTC. It translates to CASSQSMGAYWGYEQYF.

The rearrangement uses TRBV7-9 and TRBJ2-5; a possible D gene is TRBD1 (5 bases). The CDR3 is 14 residues long. V shed 1 base and J shed 1 base, with 7 bases lying between them. Germline V gene data show CDR1 as SEHNR and CDR2 as FQNEAQ (reference sequence). The CDR3 sequence is CASSLVGAQETQYF. The CDR3 DNA reads TGTGCCAGCAGCTTAGTTGGGGCCCAAGAGACCCAGTACTTC.

This clone came up once. This chain uses TRBV6-5 with TRBJ2-3, with 11 bases aligning to TRBD2. From germline, CDR1 is MNHEY and CDR2 SVGAGI. The CDR3 consists of 15 residues. The V gene end was trimmed by 4 bases and the J gene end by 7 bases; junction bases not matched to a gene: 7. CDR3 sequence (DNA): TGTGCCAGCAGTTCACTAGCGGGGGCCTCCCATACGCAGTATTTT. The encoded protein is CASSSLAGASHTQYF.

This sequence joins TRBV7-9 and TRBJ1-5; D might be TRBD1 (6 bases). Germline V gives CDR1 SEHNR, CDR2 FQNEAQ (reference sequence). This CDR3 has 13 amino acids. CDR3 residues: CAITQGSNQPQHF. As DNA, the CDR3 is TGTGCGATAACCCAGGGGAGCAATCAGCCCCAGCATTTT.

The V call is TRBV6-5, the J call TRBJ2-6; D is unclear. The CDR3 totals 13 residues. Looked up from germline, CDR1 is MNHEY and CDR2 is SVGAGI. V gave up 9 bases and J gave up 0 bases, with 6 bases separating them. CDR3 loop: CASQPSGANVLTF. CDR3 nucleotide sequence: TGTGCCAGTCAGCCCTCTGGGGCCAACGTCCTGACTTTC.

CDR3 in DNA: TGTGCCAGCAGAATAGCGGGAGGGATCAATGAGCAGTTCTTC. This encodes CASRIAGGINEQFF. This chain joins TRBV28 and TRBJ2-1, with 11 bases fitting TRBD2. The germline CDR1 and CDR2 sequences are MDHEN and SYDVKM. V shed 6 bases and J 6 bases; nucleotides not matched to a gene: 4. The CDR3 consists of 14 residues. Full variable domain (missing parts from reference TRBV28 and TRBJ2-1): DVKVTQSSRYLVKRTGEKVFLECVQDMDHENMFWYRQDPGLGLRLIYFSYDVKMKEKGDIPEGYSVSREKKERFSLILESASTNQTSMYLCASRIAGGINEQFFGPGTRLTVL.

The chain recombines TRBV5-1 with TRBJ2-7; D is possibly TRBD2 (6 bases). This CDR3 region has 14 residues. Germline-derived CDR1 and CDR2 are SGHRS and YFSETQ. Trimming left V 3 bases short and J 3 bases short, with 13 bases between. This chain's CDR3 is CASSSGRGVYEQYF. Written as DNA, the CDR3 is TGCGCCAGCAGCTCAGGGCGGGGCGTCTACGAGCAGTACTTC.

CDR3 in amino acids: CASNGRASYEQYF. CDR3 DNA sequence: TGTGCCAGCAATGGCAGGGCCTCCTACGAGCAGTACTTC. The rearrangement uses TRBV2 and TRBJ2-7, with TRBD1 as a possible D gene (5 bases). CDR1 and CDR2 (germline): SNHLY, FYNNEI. V lost 7 bases to trimming and J lost 0 bases, with 10 bases between them. The CDR3 totals 13 residues.

This chain uses TRBV11-2 with TRBJ2-7; possible D gene TRBD1, 5 bases. CDR3 length: 15 amino acids. From germline, CDR1 is SGHAT and CDR2 FQNNGV. Deletions cut 5 bases from V and 0 bases from J, with 14 bases between. The DNA for the CDR3 is TGTGCCAGCAGCCTATTAGACAGCTACTCCTACGAGCAGTACTTC. This encodes CASSLLDSYSYEQYF.

This clone was detected a few times. The chain has TRBV2 and TRBJ1-2, with 8 positions matching TRBD1. Germline V gene lookup returns CDR1 SNHLY and CDR2 FYNNEI. The J segment lost 4 bases and the V segment lost 2 bases, leaving 3 bases of the junction unmatched. There are 14 residues in the CDR3. The DNA for the CDR3 is TGTGCCAGCAGTGAACAGGGGGCGAGCTATGGCTACACCTTC. It codes for CASSEQGASYGYTF.

The CDR3 sequence: CASRPRGAGTEAFF. CDR3 sequence (DNA): TGTGCCAGCAGGCCCCGGGGAGCGGGCACTGAAGCTTTCTTT. The chain carries TRBV25-1 and TRBJ1-1, with D unclear. Trimming took 6 bases from V and 4 from J, leaving 15 bases between them. The CDR3 runs to 14 residues. The germline V gene encodes CDR1 MGHDK and CDR2 SYGVNS.